The rows below give T cell receptor beta chains drawn from one sample of a study of graft-versus-host responses after intestinal transplantation. These receptors lack a known antigen. The repertoire was sequenced with immunoSEQ multiplex PCR; TCRdb's copy has only in-frame clones and lacks some. Of around 100,000 clones listed, 93% are singletons. The sample here was unstimulated CD8+ T cells sorted from spleen or lymph node cells, taken before intestinal transplant. The receptors derive from a human donor who received an intestinal transplant. The CDR3 runs from the conserved cysteine through the conserved F or W. Fields, in order: V gene, CDR3 protein.

>TRBV4-1
CASRGQSSYEQYF
>TRBV10-3
CATSGASGRSYEQYF
>TRBV7-6
CASSFAEGPAAQYF
>TRBV4-1
CASSGRTGVYEQYF
>TRBV27
CASSRAVADTQYF
>TRBV9
CASSASAGGPSDTQYF
>TRBV7-9
CASSSGEVGAYEQYF
>TRBV7-8
CASSPGQINQPQHF
>TRBV4-1
CASSQDVFNQPQHF
>TRBV6-4
CASSDGADRNQPQHF
>TRBV6-1
CASSERRGVLVFEPNTGELFF
>TRBV2
CASGETADYTDTQYF
>TRBV5-1
CASSSLPGQGDGYTF
>TRBV2
CASSGERERDNEQFF
>TRBV7-2
CASSPSFGLSETQYF
>TRBV27
CASSSVGGVQTQYF
>TRBV2
CASSSKDRTYEQYF
>TRBV4-1
CASSLGQGFDEQYF
>TRBV4-1
CASSQSYNEQFF
>TRBV6-1
CASSDKQTYEQYF
>TRBV9
CASRPGTGMNTEAFF
>TRBV15
CATSRDGEQYF
>TRBV15
CATSRDYRVGETQYF
>TRBV9
CASSVAGPDTEAFF
>TRBV9
CASSHGSSSTDTQYF
>TRBV27
CASSLTGTYTYEQYF
>TRBV7-9
CASSFSSPGEQYF
>TRBV29-1
CSVEVGDLIYGYTF
>TRBV15
CATSARQQGGVYGYTF
>TRBV7-9
CASTPTAPVEKLFF
>TRBV9
CASGTPHQGSGANVLTF
>TRBV10-2
CASSTDSLWPQHF
>TRBV9
CASGEGVLYNEQFF
>TRBV29-1
CSVQRTSGGYRETQYF
>TRBV6-5
CASSSWTSGGYEQYF
>TRBV5-5
CASSGGMNEQFF
>TRBV27
CATRRGAYEQYF
>TRBV12-5
CASAPGRFSGNTIYF
>TRBV5-8
CASIWGNTEAFF
>TRBV13
CASSIDRSGETQYF
>TRBV21-1
CASSTGTGRDQPQHF
>TRBV19
CASSMDGYNQPQHF
>TRBV7-9
CASSLNRGRGASTDTQYF
>TRBV12-2
CASRLVLRGRSGNTIYF
>TRBV27
CASSLGETQYF
>TRBV5-4
CASSGSLGNTEAFF
>TRBV7-9
CASSLGEPNYGYTF
>TRBV7-6
CASSLGAADLPNEQFF